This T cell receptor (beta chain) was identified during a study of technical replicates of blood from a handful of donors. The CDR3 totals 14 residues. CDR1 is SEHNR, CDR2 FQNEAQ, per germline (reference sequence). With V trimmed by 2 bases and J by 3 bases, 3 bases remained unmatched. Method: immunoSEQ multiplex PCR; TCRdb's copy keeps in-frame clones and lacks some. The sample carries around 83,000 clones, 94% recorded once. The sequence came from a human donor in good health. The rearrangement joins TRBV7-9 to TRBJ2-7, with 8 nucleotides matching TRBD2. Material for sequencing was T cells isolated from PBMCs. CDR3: CASSLSTSGYEQYF. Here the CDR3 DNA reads TGTGCCAGCAGCTTAAGTACTAGCGGCTACGAGCAGTACTTC.